The 6 T cell receptor beta chains below come from one sample, sequenced in a study of cytomegalovirus exposure and HLA in healthy donors. The PCR was carried out with 60 Vbeta primers and 13 Jbeta primers. Assay used: immunoSEQ multiplex PCR; TCRdb lists only in-frame clones, some missing. The sample shows tens of thousands of clones, roughly 79% of them seen only once. Sequencing used PBMCs. These receptors originate from a man between 18 and 35 years old in good health and CMV-seropositive.

The chain uses TRBV7-3 and TRBJ2-1; D is unresolved. The V gene lost 4 bases and the J gene lost 5 bases, with 9 bases spanning the gap. This CDR3 is 13 amino acids long. Germline loops: CDR1 SGHTA, CDR2 FQGTGA. CDR3 protein: CASSSLRDNEQFF. CDR3 in DNA: TGTGCCAGCAGCTCCCTCCGAGACAATGAGCAGTTCTTC.

This clone was detected a few times. The chain combines TRBV28 with TRBJ1-5, with 8 bases that match TRBD1. CDR1 and CDR2 from the germline V gene are MDHEN and SYDVKM. The CDR3 contains 19 residues. V dropped 2 bases and J dropped 2; count of bases not matched to a gene: 14. This CDR3 reads CASSLGPGQDLYRNQPQHF. For the CDR3, the DNA is TGTGCCAGCAGTTTAGGCCCGGGACAGGACCTTTATCGCAATCAGCCCCAGCATTTT.

CDR3 amino acids: CASSLRAGAGNTIYF. In DNA form, the CDR3 reads TGTGCCAGCAGTTTGAGGGCAGGGGCTGGAAACACCATATATTTT. The V gene is TRBV28, the J gene TRBJ1-3; weak D call: TRBD1 (6 bases). The CDR3 covers 15 residues. The V end lost 3 bases, the J end lost 2 bases, and 11 bases lay between the germline ends. Germline CDR1 MDHEN, CDR2 SYDVKM.

This clone has just a few counts. The chain recombines TRBV7-3 with TRBJ1-2, with 8 bases fitting TRBD1. With 5 bases clipped from V and 7 bases from J, the junction kept 9 bases outside the gene matches. Germline V lookup: CDR1 SGHTA, CDR2 FQGTGA. There are 14 residues in the CDR3. The DNA of the CDR3 is TGTGCCAGCAGCCCTGGGGACAGGTTTGGTGGCTACACCTTC. Translation gives CASSPGDRFGGYTF.

In this sample, this clone turned up a few times. The V gene is TRBV2, the J gene TRBJ2-7; the D gene is possibly TRBD1 (5 bases). The germline V and J ends were trimmed by 2 bases and 2 bases, with 7 bases remaining between them. This CDR3 is 13 amino acids long. Germline CDR1 SNHLY, CDR2 FYNNEI. The CDR3 protein is CASSEQGPYEQYF. The CDR3 region has the DNA TGTGCCAGCAGTGAACAGGGCCCCTACGAGCAGTACTTC. The full variable domain, completed using reference TRBV2 and TRBJ2-7, is EPEVTQTPSHQVTQMGQEVILRCVPISNHLYFYWYRQILGQKVEFLVSFYNNEISEKSEIFDDQFSVERPDGSNFTLKIRSTKLEDSAMYFCASSEQGPYEQYFGPGTRLTVT.

This chain uses TRBV10-3 with TRBJ2-7, with no clear D. This CDR3 region has 13 residues. V was trimmed by 0 bases and J by 5 bases, leaving 8 bases between them. The germline V gene has CDR1 ENHRY and CDR2 SYGVKD. The CDR3 DNA reads as TGTGCCATCAGTGAGTCTAACAGCAACGAGCAGTACTTC. It is translated as CAISESNSNEQYF.